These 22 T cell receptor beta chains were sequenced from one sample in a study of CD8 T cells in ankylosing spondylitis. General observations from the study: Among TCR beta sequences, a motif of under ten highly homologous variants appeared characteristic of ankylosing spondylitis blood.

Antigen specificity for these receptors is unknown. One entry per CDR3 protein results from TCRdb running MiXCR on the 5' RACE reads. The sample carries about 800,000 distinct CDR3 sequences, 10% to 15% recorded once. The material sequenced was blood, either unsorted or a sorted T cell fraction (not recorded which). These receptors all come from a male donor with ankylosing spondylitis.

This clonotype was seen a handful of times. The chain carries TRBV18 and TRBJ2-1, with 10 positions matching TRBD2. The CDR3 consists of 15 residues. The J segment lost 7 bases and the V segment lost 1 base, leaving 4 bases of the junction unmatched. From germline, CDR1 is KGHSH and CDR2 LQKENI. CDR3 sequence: CASSPRASGGNEQFF. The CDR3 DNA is TGTGCCAGCTCACCACGGGCTAGCGGGGGTAATGAGCAGTTCTTC.

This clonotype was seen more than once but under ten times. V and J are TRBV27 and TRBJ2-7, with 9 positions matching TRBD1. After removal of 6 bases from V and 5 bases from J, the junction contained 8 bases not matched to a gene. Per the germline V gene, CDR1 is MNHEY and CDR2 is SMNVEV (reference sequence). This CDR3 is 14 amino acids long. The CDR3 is CASSMKWDRDEQYF. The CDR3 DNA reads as TGTGCCAGCAGCATGAAGTGGGACAGGGACGAGCAGTACTTC.

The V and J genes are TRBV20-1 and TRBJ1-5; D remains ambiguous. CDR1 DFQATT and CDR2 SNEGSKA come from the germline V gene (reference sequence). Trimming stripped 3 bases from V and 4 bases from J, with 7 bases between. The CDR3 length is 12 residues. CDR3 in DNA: TGCAGTGCTAGTGATGGGAATCAGCCCCAGCATTTT. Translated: CSASDGNQPQHF.

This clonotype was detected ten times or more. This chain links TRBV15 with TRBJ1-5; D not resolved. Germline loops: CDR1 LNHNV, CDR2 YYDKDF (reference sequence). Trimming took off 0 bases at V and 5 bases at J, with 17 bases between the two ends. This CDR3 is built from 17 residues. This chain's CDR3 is CATSRERAGKKHQPQHF. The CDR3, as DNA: TGTGCCACCAGCAGAGAGCGAGCGGGGAAAAAGCATCAGCCCCAGCATTTT.

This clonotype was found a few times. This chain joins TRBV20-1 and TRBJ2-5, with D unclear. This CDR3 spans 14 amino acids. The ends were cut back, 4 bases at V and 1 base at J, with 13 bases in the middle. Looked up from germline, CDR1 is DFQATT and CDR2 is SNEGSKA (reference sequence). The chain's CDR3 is CSAIGRTAQETQYF. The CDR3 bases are TGCAGTGCTATAGGACGTACCGCCCAAGAGACCCAGTACTTC.

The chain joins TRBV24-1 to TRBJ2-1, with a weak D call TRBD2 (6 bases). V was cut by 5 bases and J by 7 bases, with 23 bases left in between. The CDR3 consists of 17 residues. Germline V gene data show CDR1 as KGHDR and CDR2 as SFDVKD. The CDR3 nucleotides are TGTGCCACCAGTGCCTCGACCGCTAGCGTGGGGACGAATGAGCAGTTCTTC. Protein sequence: CATSASTASVGTNEQFF.

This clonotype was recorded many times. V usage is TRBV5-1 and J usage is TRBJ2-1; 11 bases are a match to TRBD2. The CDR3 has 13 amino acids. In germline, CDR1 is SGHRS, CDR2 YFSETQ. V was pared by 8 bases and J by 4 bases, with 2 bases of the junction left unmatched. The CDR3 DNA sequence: TGCGCCAGTGGGACTAGCGGTTACAATGAGCAGTTCTTC. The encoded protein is CASGTSGYNEQFF.

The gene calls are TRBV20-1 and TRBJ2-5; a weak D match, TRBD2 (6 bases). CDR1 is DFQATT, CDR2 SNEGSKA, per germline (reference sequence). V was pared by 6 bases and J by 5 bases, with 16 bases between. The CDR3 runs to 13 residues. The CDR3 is CSAIPGGWETQYF. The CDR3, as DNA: TGCAGTGCGATCCCCGGGGGTTGGGAGACCCAGTACTTC.

DNA for the CDR3: TGTGTCCCTCTCTTAGGCCCCTCAGATGAGCAGTTCTTC. It is translated as CVPLLGPSDEQFF. J is TRBJ2-1 and V is TRBV19; D uncertain. The length of the CDR3 is 13 residues. CDR1 is LNHDA, CDR2 SQIVND, per germline (reference sequence).

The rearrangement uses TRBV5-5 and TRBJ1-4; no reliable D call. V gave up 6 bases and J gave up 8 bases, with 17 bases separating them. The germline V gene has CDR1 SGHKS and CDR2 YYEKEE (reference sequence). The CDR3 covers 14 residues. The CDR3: CASTLGPSDEKLFF. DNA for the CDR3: TGTGCCAGCACCCTGGGTCCTTCGGACGAAAAACTGTTTTTT.

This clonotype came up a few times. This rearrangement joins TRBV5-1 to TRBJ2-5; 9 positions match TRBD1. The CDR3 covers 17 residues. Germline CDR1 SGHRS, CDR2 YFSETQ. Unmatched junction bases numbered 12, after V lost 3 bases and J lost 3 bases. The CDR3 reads CASSYRGTGIRKETQYF. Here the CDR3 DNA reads TGCGCCAGCAGCTACCGCGGGACAGGGATCAGGAAAGAGACCCAGTACTTC.

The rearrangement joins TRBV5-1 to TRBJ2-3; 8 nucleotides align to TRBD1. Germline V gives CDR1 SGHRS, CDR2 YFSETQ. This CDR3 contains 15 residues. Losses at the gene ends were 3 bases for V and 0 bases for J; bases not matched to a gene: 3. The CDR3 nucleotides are TGCGCCAGCAGCTCCCGGGACAGGAGCACAGATACGCAGTATTTT. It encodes CASSSRDRSTDTQYF.

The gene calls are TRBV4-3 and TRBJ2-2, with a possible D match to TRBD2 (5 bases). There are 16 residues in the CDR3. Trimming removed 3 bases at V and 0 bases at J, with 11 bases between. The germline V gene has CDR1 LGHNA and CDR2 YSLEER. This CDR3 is CASSQRAEPNTGELFF. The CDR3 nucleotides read TGCGCCAGCAGCCAGAGAGCGGAGCCGAACACCGGGGAGCTGTTTTTT.

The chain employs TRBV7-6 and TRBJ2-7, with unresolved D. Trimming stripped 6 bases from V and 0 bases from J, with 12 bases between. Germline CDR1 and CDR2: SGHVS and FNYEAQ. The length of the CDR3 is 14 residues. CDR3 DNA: TGTGCCAGCAGTTTCGAGGCCGTCTCCTACGAGCAGTACTTC. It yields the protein CASSFEAVSYEQYF. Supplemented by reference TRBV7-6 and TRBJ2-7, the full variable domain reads GAGVSQSPRYKVTKRGQDVALRCDPISGHVSLYWYRQALGQGPEFLTYFNYEAQQDKSGLPNDRFSAERPEGSISTLTIQRTEQRDSAMYRCASSFEAVSYEQYFGPGTRLTVT.

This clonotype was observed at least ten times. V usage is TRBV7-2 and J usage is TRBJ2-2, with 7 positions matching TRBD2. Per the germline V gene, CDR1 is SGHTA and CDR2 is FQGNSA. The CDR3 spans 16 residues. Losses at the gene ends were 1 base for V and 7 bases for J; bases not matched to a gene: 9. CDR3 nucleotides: TGTGCCAGCAGCTTAGTGGGGACTACCCAAGGCGGGGAGCTGTTTTTT. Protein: CASSLVGTTQGGELFF.

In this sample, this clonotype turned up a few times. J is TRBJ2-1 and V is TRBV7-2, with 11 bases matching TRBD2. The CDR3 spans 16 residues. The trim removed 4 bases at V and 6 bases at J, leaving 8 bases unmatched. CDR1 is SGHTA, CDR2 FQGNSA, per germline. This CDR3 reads CASSSIAGGPPNEQFF. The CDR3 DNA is TGTGCCAGCAGCTCTATAGCGGGAGGGCCGCCCAATGAGCAGTTCTTC.

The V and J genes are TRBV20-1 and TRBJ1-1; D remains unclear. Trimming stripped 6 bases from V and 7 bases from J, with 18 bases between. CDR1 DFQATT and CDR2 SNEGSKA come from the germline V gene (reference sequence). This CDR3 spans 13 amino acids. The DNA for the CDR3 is TGCAGTGCAAGCGACGAGAAAGAAGGTGAAGCTTTCTTT. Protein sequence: CSASDEKEGEAFF.

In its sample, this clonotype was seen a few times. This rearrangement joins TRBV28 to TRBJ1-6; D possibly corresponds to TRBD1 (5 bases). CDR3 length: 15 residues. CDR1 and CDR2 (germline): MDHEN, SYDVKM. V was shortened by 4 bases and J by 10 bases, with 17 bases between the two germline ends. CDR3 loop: CASSWGPPTQSPLHF. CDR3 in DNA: TGTGCCAGCAGTTGGGGACCTCCGACGCAATCACCCCTCCACTTT.

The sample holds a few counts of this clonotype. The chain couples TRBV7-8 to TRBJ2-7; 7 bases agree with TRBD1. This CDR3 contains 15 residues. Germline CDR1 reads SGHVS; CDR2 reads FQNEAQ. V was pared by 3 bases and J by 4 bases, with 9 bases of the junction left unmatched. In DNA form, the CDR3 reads TGTGCCAGCAGCTTCCCGCCAGGGACAGCGTACGAGCAGTACTTC. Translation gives CASSFPPGTAYEQYF.

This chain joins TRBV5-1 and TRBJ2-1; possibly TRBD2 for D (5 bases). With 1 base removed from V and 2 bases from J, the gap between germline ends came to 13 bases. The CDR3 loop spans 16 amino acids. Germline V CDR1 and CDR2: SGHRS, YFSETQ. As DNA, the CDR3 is TGCGCCAGCAGCTTGTGGGGTGACGGGGCCTACAATGAGCAGTTCTTC. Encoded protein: CASSLWGDGAYNEQFF.

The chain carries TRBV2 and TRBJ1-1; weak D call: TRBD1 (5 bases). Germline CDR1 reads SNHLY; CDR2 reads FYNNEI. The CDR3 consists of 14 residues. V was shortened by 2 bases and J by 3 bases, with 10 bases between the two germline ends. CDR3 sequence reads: CASSEWGYDTEAFF. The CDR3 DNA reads TGTGCCAGCAGTGAATGGGGGTACGACACTGAAGCTTTCTTT.

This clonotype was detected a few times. The CDR3 protein is CASSLSMDSDRYSPLHF. The CDR3 coding sequence is TGTGCCAGCAGTTTATCGATGGACTCAGACCGTTATTCACCCCTCCACTTT. The chain carries TRBV27 and TRBJ1-6; no clear D gene. Trimming removed 0 bases from V and 8 bases from J, with 17 bases in between. The CDR3 covers 17 residues. CDR1 and CDR2 from the germline V gene are MNHEY and SMNVEV (reference sequence).